These 19 T cell receptor beta chains were all obtained from the same sample, sequenced in a study of T-cell memory formation after mild COVID-19. TCRdb called the 5' RACE reads again in MiXCR, with one record for every CDR3 protein. The sample holds 110,000 or so distinct CDR3 sequences; 22% are singletons and the top ten take approximately 41%. The sample comprised PBMCs or a T cell subset sorted from them (not recorded which). All receptors derive from a man aged 18 to 30 who had mild COVID-19 (a few samples of this study predate the infection). Cell type and time point are not known.

CDR3 in amino acids: CASSSWGGLTDTQYF. CDR3 in DNA: TGTGCCAGCAGCTCATGGGGGGGACTCACAGATACGCAGTATTTT. The chain links TRBV7-3 to TRBJ2-3; 7 nucleotides line up with TRBD2. The CDR3 loop spans 15 amino acids. Germline assignment: CDR1 SGHTA and CDR2 FQGTGA. V was clipped by 4 bases and J by 2 bases; unmatched bases: 6.

This clonotype was counted a few times. The chain couples TRBV29-1 to TRBJ1-2; D ambiguous. CDR1 is SQVTM, CDR2 ANQGSEA, per germline. V lost 7 bases to trimming and J lost 1 base, with 13 bases between them. This CDR3 region has 13 residues. The CDR3 loop is CSGRAEDNYGYTF. DNA for the CDR3: TGCAGCGGGCGGGCCGAGGATAACTATGGCTACACCTTC. Complete variable domain (other parts from reference TRBV29-1 and TRBJ1-2): SAVISQKPSRDICQRGTSLTIQCQVDSQVTMMFWYRQQPGQSLTLIATANQGSEATYESGFVIDKFPISRPNLTFSTLTVSNMSPEDSSIYLCSGRAEDNYGYTFGSGTRLTVV.

This clonotype showed up just a few times. V usage is TRBV5-4 and J usage is TRBJ2-7; 9 positions match TRBD1. V was clipped by 0 bases and J by 0 bases; unmatched bases: 4. This CDR3 is built from 16 residues. Germline CDR1 is SGHNT and CDR2 is YYREEE (reference sequence). CDR3 loop: CASSLEGQGYSYEQYF. The CDR3 DNA is TGTGCCAGCAGCTTGGAGGGACAGGGTTACTCCTACGAGCAGTACTTC.

This clonotype was counted at least ten times. This rearrangement joins TRBV4-3 to TRBJ2-3, with D uncertain. CDR1 is LGHNA and CDR2 is YSLEER in the germline V gene. The CDR3 consists of 13 residues. V lost 0 bases and J 7 bases, leaving 8 bases between the germline ends. CDR3 in DNA: TGCGCCAGCAGCCAAGATCGTCACCATACGCAGTATTTT. The encoded protein is CASSQDRHHTQYF.

The chain has TRBV10-2 and TRBJ2-3; 13 bases line up with TRBD2. V was pared by 3 bases and J by 6 bases, with 6 bases of the junction left unmatched. Germline V CDR1 and CDR2: WSHSY, SAAADI. This CDR3 comprises 16 residues. CDR3 bases: TGCGCCAGCAGTGACCGACTAGCGGGGGGCCCGGATACGCAGTATTTT. This gives the protein CASSDRLAGGPDTQYF.

The chain combines TRBV9 with TRBJ2-3; D is unclear. Germline V CDR1 and CDR2: SGDLS, YYNGEE. This CDR3 is 16 amino acids long. Trimming stripped 0 bases from V and 6 bases from J, with 17 bases between. The CDR3 DNA sequence: TGTGCCAGCAGCGTAGCTGGACGGGCGTTCGTGGATACGCAGTATTTT. The encoded protein is CASSVAGRAFVDTQYF. Full variable domain (remainder filled in from reference TRBV9 and TRBJ2-3): DSGVTQTPKHLITATGQRVTLRCSPRSGDLSVYWYQQSLDQGLQFLIQYYNGEERAKGNILERFSAQQFPDLHSELNLSSLELGDSALYFCASSVAGRAFVDTQYFGPGTRLTVL.

The gene calls are TRBV6-5 and TRBJ2-5; 8 bases are a match to TRBD2. Germline trimming cut 6 bases from V and 4 bases from J; bases unmatched to any gene: 7. Per germline, CDR1 MNHEY and CDR2 SVGAGI. This CDR3 contains 14 residues. The CDR3 DNA reads as TGTGCCAGCAGCCCGGGACTAGTTGGAGAGACCCAGTACTTC. This translates into CASSPGLVGETQYF.

V gene TRBV6-5 combines with J gene TRBJ2-2; the D is unclear. The CDR3 extends over 13 amino acids. CDR1 and CDR2 from the germline V gene are MNHEY and SVGAGI. Trimming left V 2 bases short and J 4 bases short, with 5 bases between. CDR3 in amino acids: CASSYGSTGELFF. CDR3 nucleotides: TGTGCCAGCAGTTACGGAAGCACCGGGGAGCTGTTTTTT.

The V gene is TRBV6-5, the J gene TRBJ2-3, with a possible D match to TRBD1 (6 bases). The CDR3 is 14 amino acids. Deletions cut 2 bases from V and 2 bases from J, with 8 bases between. Germline loops: CDR1 MNHEY, CDR2 SVGAGI. For the CDR3, the DNA is TGTGCCAGCAGTTACACAGGGCTCACAGATACGCAGTATTTT. As protein: CASSYTGLTDTQYF.

This clonotype was seen a handful of times. The CDR3 protein is CATSSGARTGGEKLFF. CDR3 nucleotide sequence: TGTGCCACCAGCAGTGGTGCCCGGACAGGGGGAGAAAAACTGTTTTTT. This chain uses TRBV15 with TRBJ1-4; 10 positions match TRBD1. The germline V gene encodes CDR1 LNHNV and CDR2 YYDKDF (reference sequence). V gave up 3 bases and J gave up 8 bases; unmatched junction bases: 9. CDR3 length: 16 amino acids.

The rearrangement uses TRBV7-9 and TRBJ1-2, with 8 bases aligning to TRBD1. Germline trimming cut 1 base from V and 4 bases from J; bases unmatched to any gene: 11. The CDR3 has 17 amino acids. Germline CDR1 is SEHNR and CDR2 is FQNEAQ (reference sequence). The CDR3 spells CASSLGGTGQGFYGYTF. In DNA form, the CDR3 reads TGTGCCAGCAGCTTAGGAGGAACAGGACAGGGCTTCTATGGCTACACCTTC.

J is TRBJ2-1 and V is TRBV5-1, with D possibly matching TRBD2 (5 bases). The CDR3 extends over 15 amino acids. V dropped 2 bases and J dropped 1 base, with 10 bases sitting between them. Per the germline V gene, CDR1 is SGHRS and CDR2 is YFSETQ. Here the CDR3 DNA reads TGCGCCAGCAGCTTATCAAGGGAGTCCTACAATGAGCAGTTCTTC. Translation gives CASSLSRESYNEQFF.

This clonotype was observed a handful of times. This chain uses TRBV7-8 with TRBJ2-3, with TRBD2 matching over 13 bases. V was pared by 5 bases and J by 2 bases, with 4 bases of the junction left unmatched. This CDR3 has 16 residues. Germline values: CDR1 SGHVS, CDR2 FQNEAQ. CDR3: CASSPGLAGYTDTQYF. In DNA form, the CDR3 reads TGTGCCAGCAGCCCGGGACTAGCGGGGTACACAGATACGCAGTATTTT.

This clonotype has a single count. The J gene is TRBJ1-2, the V gene TRBV4-1, with unresolved D. Trimming pared 3 bases from V and 4 bases from J, leaving 18 bases between. Germline lookup yields CDR1 MGHRA and CDR2 YSYEKL. This CDR3 comprises 16 residues. CDR3 in amino acids: CASSQAGTTRRYGYTF. DNA of the CDR3: TGCGCCAGCAGCCAGGCCGGTACGACACGTCGCTATGGCTACACCTTC.

The chain carries TRBV6-5 and TRBJ2-1, with a possible D match to TRBD2 (5 bases). This CDR3 has 13 residues. Trimming stripped 0 bases from V and 12 bases from J, with 12 bases between. The V gene's germline CDR1 is MNHEY and CDR2 SVGAGI. CDR3 protein: CASSYSNGGRQFF. The CDR3 DNA reads TGTGCCAGCAGTTACTCCAATGGAGGCAGGCAGTTCTTC.

The CDR3 loop is CASSPQGDRSDTEAFF. The DNA for the CDR3 is TGTGCCAGCAGCCCGCAGGGGGACAGATCGGACACTGAAGCTTTCTTT. V is TRBV9 and J is TRBJ1-1, with TRBD1 identical over 7 bases. V shed 4 bases, J shed 3 bases, and the junction held 12 bases outside the gene matches. Germline CDR1 SGDLS, CDR2 YYNGEE. The CDR3 has 16 residues.

This clonotype has only a few counts. The chain uses TRBV7-2 and TRBJ1-6; D is uncertain. The CDR3 length is 14 residues. Germline loops: CDR1 SGHTA, CDR2 FQGNSA. Trimming stripped 0 bases from V and 9 bases from J, with 9 bases between. CDR3 nucleotides: TGTGCCAGCAGCTTAGCCGACGTGGGTTCACCCCTCCACTTT. Protein product: CASSLADVGSPLHF.

This clonotype was recorded a few times. V is TRBV7-9 and J is TRBJ2-3; D is perhaps TRBD2 (6 bases). The V end lost 4 bases, the J end lost 1 base, and 21 bases lay between the germline ends. Germline V gene sequence: CDR1 SEHNR, CDR2 FQNEAQ (reference sequence). CDR3 length: 18 amino acids. The CDR3: CASSWRLEVPTGTDTQYF. Here the CDR3 DNA reads TGTGCCAGCAGCTGGAGACTAGAAGTCCCCACTGGCACAGATACGCAGTATTTT.

CDR3 coding DNA: TGTGCCAGCAGCGTAGTAGGGTTTGCAAGGAGCTCCTACAATGAGCAGTTCTTC. The encoded protein is CASSVVGFARSSYNEQFF. The chain is built from TRBV9 and TRBJ2-1; no clear D. This CDR3 is built from 18 residues. Between the trimmed V and J ends, which lost 0 bases and 0 bases, there was a span of 16 bases. Germline V gene sequence: CDR1 SGDLS, CDR2 YYNGEE.